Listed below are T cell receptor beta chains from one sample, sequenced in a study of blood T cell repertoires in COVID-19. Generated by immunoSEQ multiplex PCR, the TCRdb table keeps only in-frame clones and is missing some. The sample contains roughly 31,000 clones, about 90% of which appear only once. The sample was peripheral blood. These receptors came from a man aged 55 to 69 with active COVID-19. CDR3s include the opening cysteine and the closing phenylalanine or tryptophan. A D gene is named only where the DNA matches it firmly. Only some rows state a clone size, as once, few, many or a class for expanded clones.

TGTGCCAGCAGCCCCAGGACAGGGGAGGCTGAAGCTTTCTTT,CASSPRTGEAEAFF,TRBD1,TRBV3-1/TRBV3-2,-,TRBJ1-1
TGTGCCAGCAGCGTCGCGGGACAGAGAGCTGGAAACACCATATATTTT,CASSVAGQRAGNTIYF,TRBD1,TRBV3-1/TRBV3-2,-,TRBJ1-3
TGTGCCAGCAGCTACGGCGGAGACTTCAATGAGCAGTTCTTC,CASSYGGDFNEQFF,-,TRBV7-8,-,TRBJ2-1
TGTGCCAGCAGCCCGCAGGGGAACAATCAGCCCCAGCATTTT,CASSPQGNNQPQHF,-,TRBV5-6,-,TRBJ1-5
TGTGCCAGCACCACCGGGACAGGGACGTACGAGCAGTACTTC,CASTTGTGTYEQYF,TRBD1,TRBV7-8,-,TRBJ2-7
TGTGCCAGCAGCCGCCAGGGTAACACAGATCAGCCCCAGCATTTT,CASSRQGNTDQPQHF,-,TRBV6-5,-,TRBJ1-5
TGTGCCAGCAGCTTACCTAGCGGGGGCCCCACAGATACGCAGTATTTT,CASSLPSGGPTDTQYF,TRBD2,TRBV7-2,-,TRBJ2-3
TGTGCCAGCAACCGGGACAGGGCTTACGAGCAGTACTTC,CASNRDRAYEQYF,TRBD1,TRBV2,-,TRBJ2-7
TGCGCCAGCACCGACTTAACAGGGAAACCGAACACTGAAGCTTTCTTT,CASTDLTGKPNTEAFF,-,TRBV5-1,few,TRBJ1-1
TGTGCCAGCAGCAAGGACAGGGGTGATTGGTACGAGCAGTACTTC,CASSKDRGDWYEQYF,TRBD1,TRBV6-2/TRBV6-3,-,TRBJ2-7
TGTGCCACGCAAGCCGCGGCGGGGGGCACGCAGTATTTT,CATQAAAGGTQYF,TRBD2,TRBV6-5,-,TRBJ2-3
TGTGCCAGTAGTGCGATCCGGGACAGAAAAAACATTCAGTACTTC,CASSAIRDRKNIQYF,TRBD1,TRBV19,-,TRBJ2-4
TGCAGTGCTTATTTAGAAGAGACCCAGTACTTC,CSAYLEETQYF,-,TRBV20-1,-,TRBJ2-5
TGCGCCAGCAGCCAACCTACAGGGGCGGACTATGGCTACACCTTC,CASSQPTGADYGYTF,TRBD1,TRBV4-1,-,TRBJ1-2
TGTGCCAGCAGCCTAACTAGCGGGGGGGCGTCAGATACGCAGTATTTT,CASSLTSGGASDTQYF,TRBD2,TRBV13,-,TRBJ2-3
TGCGCCAGCAGCCAAGGGGCGGACAGGGTGACGGACACCGGGGAGCTGTTTTTT,CASSQGADRVTDTGELFF,TRBD1,TRBV4-3,-,TRBJ2-2
TGCGCCAGCAGCCCCATCGGTAGGGGACAGGGTGAATCACCCCTCCACTTT,CASSPIGRGQGESPLHF,TRBD1,TRBV5-1,-,TRBJ1-6
TGTGCCAGTAGCGTGGGGACACTGAGCACAGATACGCAGTATTTT,CASSVGTLSTDTQYF,-,TRBV19,once,TRBJ2-3